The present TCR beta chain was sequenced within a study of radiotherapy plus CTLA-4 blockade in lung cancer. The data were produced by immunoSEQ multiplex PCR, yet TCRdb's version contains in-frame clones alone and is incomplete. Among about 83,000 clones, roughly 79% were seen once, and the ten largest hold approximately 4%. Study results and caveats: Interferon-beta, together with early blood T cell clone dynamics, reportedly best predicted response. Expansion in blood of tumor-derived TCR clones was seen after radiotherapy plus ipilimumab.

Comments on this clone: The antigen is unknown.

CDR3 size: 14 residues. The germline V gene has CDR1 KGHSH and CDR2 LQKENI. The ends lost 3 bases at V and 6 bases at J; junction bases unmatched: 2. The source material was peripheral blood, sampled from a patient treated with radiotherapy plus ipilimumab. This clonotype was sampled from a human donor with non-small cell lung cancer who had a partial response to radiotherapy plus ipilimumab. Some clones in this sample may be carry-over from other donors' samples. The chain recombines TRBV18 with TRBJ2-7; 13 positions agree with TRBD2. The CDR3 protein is CASSPGTSGIEQYF. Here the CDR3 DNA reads TGTGCCAGCTCACCCGGGACTAGCGGGATCGAGCAGTACTTC.